This TCR beta chain was recovered during a study of identical twins. Study conclusions and caveats: Insertions ran lower in abundant cord blood beta clonotypes, though not in memory repertoires.

This clonotype turned up a few times. Antigen unknown. Trimming took 8 bases from V and 10 from J; bases not matched to a gene: 12. Germline lookup yields CDR1 SEHNR and CDR2 FQNEAQ (reference sequence). This CDR3 is 14 amino acids long. Unique molecular identifiers were present on cDNA, and template switching added a universal primer site. TCRdb itself ran the 5' RACE reads through MiXCR, one entry per CDR3 protein. The table records around 690,000 distinct CDR3 sequences, approximately 21% of them present only once. The sample was also reused in another study, on T cells expressing NK-cell markers.

This TCR was sampled from a woman between 18 and 30 years old in good health. The V call is TRBV7-9, the J call TRBJ1-4; TRBD1 matches at 8 bases. The sample was PBMCs. CDR3 protein: CASGWGDRMGKLFF. CDR3 coding DNA: TGTGCCAGCGGCTGGGGGGACAGGATGGGAAAACTGTTTTTT.